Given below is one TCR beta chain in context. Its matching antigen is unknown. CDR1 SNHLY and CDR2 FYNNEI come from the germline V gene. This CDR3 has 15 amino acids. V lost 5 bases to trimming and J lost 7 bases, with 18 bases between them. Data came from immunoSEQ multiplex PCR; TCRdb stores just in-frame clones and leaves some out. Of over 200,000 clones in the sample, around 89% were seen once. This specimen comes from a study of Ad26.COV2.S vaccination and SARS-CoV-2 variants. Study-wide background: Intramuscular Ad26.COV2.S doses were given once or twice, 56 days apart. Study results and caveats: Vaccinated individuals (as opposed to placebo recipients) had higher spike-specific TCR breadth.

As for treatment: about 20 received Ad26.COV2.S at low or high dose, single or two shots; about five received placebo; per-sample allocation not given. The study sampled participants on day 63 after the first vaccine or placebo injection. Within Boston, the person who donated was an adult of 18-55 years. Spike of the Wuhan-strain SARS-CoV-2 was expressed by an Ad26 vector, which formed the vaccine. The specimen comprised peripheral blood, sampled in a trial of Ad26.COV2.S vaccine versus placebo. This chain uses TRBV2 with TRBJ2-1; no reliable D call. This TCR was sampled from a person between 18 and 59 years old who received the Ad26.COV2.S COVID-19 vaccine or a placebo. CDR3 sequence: CASSPVSNRVNEQFF. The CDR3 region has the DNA TGTGCCAGCAGTCCAGTCTCCAACCGAGTAAATGAGCAGTTCTTC.